Reported below is one T cell receptor (beta chain). The antigen is undetermined. The data are from a study of a mutant IDH1 vaccine in newly diagnosed glioma. Time point noted: week 23, last vaccination. Topical imiquimod was applied with each vaccine dose, which held 300 ug of mutant IDH1 20-mer peptide. Measured with immunoSEQ multiplex PCR; TCRdb has only the in-frame clones, and not every one. The table shows 35,000 to 40,000 clones, with approximately 80% occurring only once. This specimen consisted of PBMCs, obtained from a glioma patient whose treatment included an IDH1 peptide vaccine. The source is a man aged 40-55 years with glioma.

For the CDR3, the DNA is TGTGCCATCAGTGAGTCGGCAGGGTTGGAGACCCAGTACTTC. Translated: CAISESAGLETQYF. The chain uses TRBV10-3 and TRBJ2-5; D is possibly TRBD1 (5 bases). The CDR3 has 14 amino acids. The V gene's germline CDR1 is ENHRY and CDR2 SYGVKD. V gave up 0 bases and J gave up 5 bases, with 10 bases separating them.